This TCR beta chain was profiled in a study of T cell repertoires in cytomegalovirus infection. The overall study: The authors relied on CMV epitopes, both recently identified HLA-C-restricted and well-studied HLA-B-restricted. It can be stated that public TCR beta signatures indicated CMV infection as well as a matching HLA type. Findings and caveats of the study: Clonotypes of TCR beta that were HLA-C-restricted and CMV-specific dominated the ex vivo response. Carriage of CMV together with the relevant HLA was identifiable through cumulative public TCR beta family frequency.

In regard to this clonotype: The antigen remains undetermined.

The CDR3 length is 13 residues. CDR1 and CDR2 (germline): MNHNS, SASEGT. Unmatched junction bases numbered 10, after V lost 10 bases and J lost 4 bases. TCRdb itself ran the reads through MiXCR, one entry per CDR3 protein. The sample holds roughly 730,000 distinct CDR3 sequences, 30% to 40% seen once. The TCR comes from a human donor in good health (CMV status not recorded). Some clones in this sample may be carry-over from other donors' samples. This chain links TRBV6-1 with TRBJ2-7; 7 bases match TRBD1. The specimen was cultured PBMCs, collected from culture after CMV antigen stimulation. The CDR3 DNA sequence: TGTGCCACCCACCGGGACAGCAGATACGAGCAGTACTTC. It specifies CATHRDSRYEQYF.